The 7 T cell receptor beta chains below were found in one sample sequenced in a study of blood T cell repertoires in COVID-19. TCRdb's copy holds only in-frame clones and misses some; the assay was immunoSEQ multiplex PCR. The repertoire holds 400,000 or so clones, with around 90% as singletons. The sequencing input was peripheral blood. The receptors were gathered from a man aged 18-30 years with COVID-19, enrolled during active disease.

This sequence joins TRBV19 and TRBJ1-1; D might be TRBD1 (6 bases). Trimming stripped 1 base from V and 1 base from J, with 10 bases between. CDR3 length: 15 amino acids. From germline, CDR1 is LNHDA and CDR2 SQIVND (reference sequence). The CDR3 reads CASSIARGSNTEAFF. The DNA of the CDR3 is TGTGCCAGTAGTATAGCCAGGGGCTCGAACACTGAAGCTTTCTTT. The full variable domain, rest sourced from reference TRBV19 and TRBJ1-1, is DGGITQSPKYLFRKEGQNVTLSCEQNLNHDAMYWYRQDPGQGLRLIYYSQIVNDFQKGDIAEGYSVSREKKESFPLTVTSAQKNPTAFYLCASSIARGSNTEAFFGQGTRLTVV.

A few counts support this clone. The chain has TRBV10-2 and TRBJ2-5; 11 bases agree with TRBD1. Germline V CDR1 and CDR2: WSHSY, SAAADI. The CDR3 is made up of 16 amino acids. Trimming took 5 bases from V and 3 from J; bases not matched to a gene: 8. This CDR3 is CASSLYGTGGKETQYF. The DNA of the CDR3 is TGCGCCAGCAGTCTATACGGGACAGGGGGGAAAGAGACCCAGTACTTC.

The CDR3 nucleotides read TGTGCCAGCAGTGAAATCGGGGGAGTTGGTAATGAAGCTTTCTTT. Translation: CASSEIGGVGNEAFF. The J gene is TRBJ1-1, the V gene TRBV2, with D perhaps TRBD1 (5 bases). The CDR3 runs to 15 residues. CDR1 is SNHLY and CDR2 is FYNNEI in the germline V gene. The V gene lost 2 bases and the J gene lost 7 bases, with 17 bases spanning the gap.

J is TRBJ2-1 and V is TRBV2; 9 bases align to TRBD1. CDR3 length: 15 residues. After removal of 4 bases from V and 6 bases from J, the junction contained 7 bases not matched to a gene. The germline V gene has CDR1 SNHLY and CDR2 FYNNEI. In nucleotides, the CDR3 is TGTGCCAGCAGTGTTCAGGGACAGGGAATCAATGAGCAGTTCTTC. This encodes CASSVQGQGINEQFF.

This clone came up once. Other nucleotide sequences in the sample specify the same CDR3. This sequence joins TRBV5-1 and TRBJ2-1; 11 bases fit TRBD2. V lost 0 bases and J lost 4; bases outside the gene matches: 0. Germline loops: CDR1 SGHRS, CDR2 YFSETQ. CDR3 length: 15 amino acids. The CDR3 here is CASSLGLAGYNEQFF. CDR3 nucleotide sequence: TGCGCCAGCAGCTTGGGACTAGCGGGGTACAATGAGCAGTTCTTC.

The chain is built from TRBV11-2 and TRBJ1-1, with D maybe TRBD1 (5 bases). The V end lost 6 bases, the J end lost 5 bases, and 13 bases lay between the germline ends. The V gene's germline CDR1 is SGHAT and CDR2 FQNNGV. This CDR3 spans 13 amino acids. The chain's CDR3 is CASRRDGRTEAFF. The CDR3 DNA reads TGTGCCAGCAGGCGGGACGGCCGGACTGAAGCTTTCTTT.

The gene calls are TRBV5-1 and TRBJ2-7; possibly TRBD1 for D (5 bases). There are 15 residues in the CDR3. The germline V and J ends were trimmed by 0 bases and 0 bases, with 10 bases remaining between them. Germline-derived CDR1 and CDR2 are SGHRS and YFSETQ. The CDR3 is CASSLVLGLSYEQYF. DNA of the CDR3: TGCGCCAGCAGCTTGGTACTGGGGCTCTCCTACGAGCAGTACTTC.